What follows are 2 T cell receptor beta chains derived from one specimen sequenced in a study of radiation and T cells in renal cell carcinoma. Specified time point: baseline pretreatment blood. Treatment indicated: 15 Gy SBRT to primary tumor, nephrectomy 4 weeks later. Here immunoSEQ multiplex PCR was the method, and the copy in TCRdb shows in-frame clones only, minus some. The profile shows 100,000 to 150,000 clones, roughly 80% of them singletons. Specimen: blood, collected from a patient whose treatment included radiotherapy and nephrectomy. These receptors originate from a woman aged 55-69 years with renal cell carcinoma.

This clone came up a few times. The gene calls are TRBV6-6 and TRBJ1-6; tentatively, D is TRBD1 (6 bases). Trimming removed 2 bases at V and 8 bases at J, with 10 bases between. The CDR3 spans 14 residues. Germline V gene sequence: CDR1 MNHNY, CDR2 SVGAGI (reference sequence). The CDR3 region is CASSYRGRDSPLHF. CDR3 nucleotides: TGTGCCAGCAGTTACAGGGGGAGAGATTCACCCCTCCACTTT.

This chain uses TRBV5-1 with TRBJ1-6, with D possibly TRBD1 on 6 matching bases. The V gene's germline CDR1 is SGHRS and CDR2 YFSETQ. V was cut by 1 base and J by 9 bases, with 11 bases left in between. The CDR3 is 14 amino acids. CDR3 protein: CASSLSGAGSPLHF. The CDR3 DNA follows: TGCGCCAGCAGCTTGTCAGGGGCTGGTTCACCCCTCCACTTT.